One sample yielded the 18 T cell receptor beta chains listed below, sequenced in a study of blood T cell repertoires in COVID-19. Assay used: immunoSEQ multiplex PCR; TCRdb lists only in-frame clones, some missing. The table includes 150,000 to 200,000 clones, approximately 87% detected once. Sequencing was performed on peripheral blood. The receptors were sampled from a woman aged 60-75 years with COVID-19, enrolled during active disease.

The chain combines TRBV6-5 with TRBJ2-7; D gene uncertain. This CDR3 is built from 14 residues. Trimming pared 6 bases from V and 1 base from J, leaving 13 bases between. CDR1 is MNHEY, CDR2 SVGAGI, per germline. The CDR3, as DNA: TGTGCCAGCAGCCCCCTATTTCCGTCCTACGAGCAGTACTTC. Translation: CASSPLFPSYEQYF.

The CDR3: CASSYRGGGSNQPQHF. The CDR3 nucleotides read TGTGCCAGCAGTTACCGAGGGGGGGGCAGCAATCAGCCCCAGCATTTT. J is TRBJ1-5 and V is TRBV6-6; possible D gene TRBD1, 6 bases. Trimming took off 2 bases at V and 1 base at J, with 12 bases between the two ends. CDR3 length: 16 amino acids. Germline loops: CDR1 MNHNY, CDR2 SVGAGI (reference sequence).

In its sample, this clone was seen once. The V gene is TRBV9, the J gene TRBJ2-4; TRBD2 agrees at 10 bases. V was clipped by 3 bases and J by 8 bases; unmatched bases: 8. This CDR3 has 15 residues. Germline V gene data show CDR1 as SGDLS and CDR2 as YYNGEE. CDR3 in DNA: TGTGCCAGCAGCGGGCTAGCGGGAGAGGGGCACATTCAGTACTTC. Translation gives CASSGLAGEGHIQYF.

The CDR3 loop is CATSQTGSGANVLTF. The DNA of the CDR3 is TGTGCCACCAGTCAGACGGGTTCTGGGGCCAACGTCCTGACTTTC. The gene calls are TRBV24-1 and TRBJ2-6; D not resolved. The germline V gene encodes CDR1 KGHDR and CDR2 SFDVKD. The CDR3 has 15 residues. V lost 6 bases, J lost 1 base, and 9 bases lay in between.

This clone was found once. This chain uses TRBV7-9 with TRBJ2-7, with D tentatively TRBD2 (6 bases). V lost 5 bases and J lost 5, with 16 bases in between. The CDR3 has 14 residues. The germline gives CDR1 SEHNR, CDR2 FQNEAQ (reference sequence). The CDR3 sequence is CASSINTGEDEQYF. The CDR3 nucleotides are TGTGCCAGCAGCATAAACACGGGGGAAGACGAGCAGTACTTC.

There are a few counts of this clone. DNA of the CDR3: TGTGCCAGCAGCCCCCGACAGTCTGGAAACACCATATATTTT. Translation: CASSPRQSGNTIYF. This chain connects TRBV27 to TRBJ1-3; possibly TRBD1 for D (5 bases). V lost 6 bases and J lost 1, with 10 bases in between. Germline V lookup: CDR1 MNHEY, CDR2 SMNVEV (reference sequence). CDR3 size: 14 residues.

This chain links TRBV7-2 with TRBJ1-5; TRBD1 might be the D (5 bases). This CDR3 has 14 residues. V gave up 2 bases and J gave up 5 bases, with 10 bases separating them. The V gene's germline CDR1 is SGHTA and CDR2 FQGNSA. In nucleotides, the CDR3 is TGTGCCAGCAGCTTACAAGACAGTTATCAGCCCCAGCATTTT. The encoded protein is CASSLQDSYQPQHF.

The chain employs TRBV3-1 (or the pseudogene TRBV3-2) and TRBJ2-5; tentatively, D is TRBD2 (6 bases). The CDR3 has 16 amino acids. Looked up from germline, CDR1 is LGHDT and CDR2 is YNNKEL (reference sequence). V lost 2 bases and J 4 bases, leaving 17 bases between the germline ends. This chain's CDR3 is CASSQIQRATGETQYF. The CDR3 DNA follows: TGTGCCAGCAGCCAAATCCAGCGGGCTACCGGAGAGACCCAGTACTTC.

V gene TRBV19 combines with J gene TRBJ1-6, with 10 bases matching TRBD1. V gave up 3 bases and J gave up 10 bases; unmatched junction bases: 3. Germline V gene data show CDR1 as LNHDA and CDR2 as SQIVND (reference sequence). The CDR3 runs to 14 residues. The CDR3 is CASSMTGGGSPLHF. As DNA, the CDR3 is TGTGCCAGTAGTATGACAGGGGGCGGCTCACCCCTCCACTTT. Together with reference TRBV19 and TRBJ1-6, the CDR3 gives the full variable domain: DGGITQSPKYLFRKEGQNVTLSCEQNLNHDAMYWYRQDPGQGLRLIYYSQIVNDFQKGDIAEGYSVSREKKESFPLTVTSAQKNPTAFYLCASSMTGGGSPLHFGNGTRLTVT.

This chain links TRBV19 with TRBJ1-1; no reliable D call. CDR3 length: 15 amino acids. Per germline, CDR1 LNHDA and CDR2 SQIVND (reference sequence). Trimming removed 0 bases at V and 1 base at J, with 9 bases between. CDR3 DNA: TGTGCCAGTAGTATAGATATCACCAGGAACACTGAAGCTTTCTTT. Translation: CASSIDITRNTEAFF. Looking up the rest from reference TRBV19 and TRBJ1-1 gives the full variable domain: DGGITQSPKYLFRKEGQNVTLSCEQNLNHDAMYWYRQDPGQGLRLIYYSQIVNDFQKGDIAEGYSVSREKKESFPLTVTSAQKNPTAFYLCASSIDITRNTEAFFGQGTRLTVV.

This clone was seen a single time. The rearrangement links TRBV7-9 to TRBJ2-7, with TRBD2 identical over 7 bases. Looked up from germline, CDR1 is SEHNR and CDR2 is FQNEAQ (reference sequence). The CDR3 extends over 13 amino acids. The junction had 2 bases not matched to a gene; V was cut back by 0 bases and J by 6 bases. The CDR3 DNA reads as TGTGCCAGCAGCTTAGCGGGAGGGGCCGAGCAGTACTTC. Amino acid sequence: CASSLAGGAEQYF.

The chain carries TRBV6-5 and TRBJ2-1; D perhaps matches TRBD2 (6 bases). CDR3 length: 16 amino acids. V lost 2 bases and J 0 bases, leaving 11 bases between the germline ends. CDR1 and CDR2 from the germline V gene are MNHEY and SVGAGI. The CDR3 loop reads CASSYLRGSSYNEQFF. CDR3 coding DNA: TGTGCCAGCAGTTACCTTCGGGGGAGCTCCTACAATGAGCAGTTCTTC.

The V and J genes are TRBV6-6 and TRBJ2-5; the D gene is possibly TRBD1 (5 bases). The germline V gene encodes CDR1 MNHNY and CDR2 SVGAGI (reference sequence). The V end was cut by 0 bases, the J end by 5 bases, with 13 bases between. CDR3 length: 15 residues. DNA of the CDR3: TGTGCCAGCAGTTACTCGGCAGGGAAGGGGGAGACCCAGTACTTC. It yields the protein CASSYSAGKGETQYF.

This clone turned up a few times. The chain links TRBV12-3 or TRBV12-4 to TRBJ1-2; possible D gene TRBD1, 6 bases. V lost 7 bases, J lost 5 bases, and 14 bases lay in between. The CDR3 sequence is 13 residues long. CDR3 coding DNA: TGTGCCAGCACCTCACAGGGTACATATGGCTACACCTTC. Translating it yields CASTSQGTYGYTF.

The rearrangement uses TRBV18 and TRBJ1-4; D is unresolved. The CDR3 covers 15 residues. The V and J ends lost 3 bases and 3 bases respectively, with 11 bases between them. Germline-derived CDR1 and CDR2 are KGHSH and LQKENI. This chain's CDR3 is CASSPRDIANEKLFF. For the CDR3, the DNA is TGTGCCAGCTCACCGCGCGACATAGCTAATGAAAAACTGTTTTTT. The variable domain in full, with the rest retrieved from reference TRBV18 and TRBJ1-4, is NAGVMQNPRHLVRRRGQEARLRCSPMKGHSHVYWYRQLPEEGLKFMVYLQKENIIDESGMPKERFSAEFPKEGPSILRIQQVVRGDSAAYFCASSPRDIANEKLFFGSGTQLSVL.

V usage is TRBV6-5 and J usage is TRBJ2-1, with TRBD1 matching over 8 bases. Looked up from germline, CDR1 is MNHEY and CDR2 is SVGAGI. This CDR3 is built from 15 residues. Unmatched junction bases numbered 7, after V lost 7 bases and J lost 2 bases. The CDR3 here is CASTDGTGPYNEQFF. Written as DNA, the CDR3 is TGTGCCAGCACCGACGGGACAGGCCCCTACAATGAGCAGTTCTTC.

The chain is built from TRBV6-5 and TRBJ1-3; 10 nucleotides align to TRBD1. Germline V gene lookup returns CDR1 MNHEY and CDR2 SVGAGI. The V segment lost 5 bases and the J segment 4 bases; nucleotides outside the gene matches: 5. This CDR3 has 15 residues. In DNA form, the CDR3 reads TGTGCCAGCAGTCCACAGGACAGGGGGGGAAACACCATATATTTT. This codes for CASSPQDRGGNTIYF.

This chain uses TRBV6-5 with TRBJ1-1, with D uncertain. This CDR3 has 14 residues. Trimming shortened V by 0 bases and J by 5 bases, and 10 bases separated the two germline ends. The germline V gene encodes CDR1 MNHEY and CDR2 SVGAGI. The CDR3 reads CASSYSRRETEAFF. The DNA for the CDR3 is TGTGCCAGCAGTTACTCTAGGAGGGAAACTGAAGCTTTCTTT.